This TCR beta chain was sequenced during a study of shared clonotypes between healthy human individuals. Using immunoSEQ multiplex PCR, the repertoire was profiled, and TCRdb retains in-frame clones only, with some absent. Of a few hundred thousand clones listed, 95% to 98% are singletons. Germline CDR1 SNHLY, CDR2 FYNNEI. Trimming stripped 6 bases from V and 7 bases from J, with 19 bases between. This CDR3 is built from 15 residues. This clonotype originated in a woman aged 25 to 45 in good health. Sequencing was performed on naive CD4+ T cells sorted from blood. Subset reported: CD45RA+ positively selected. The chain links TRBV2 to TRBJ2-1; D not certain. The CDR3 DNA sequence: TGTGCCAGCAGCGACCATTGGGTACAAAGGAATGAGCAGTTCTTC. Protein: CASSDHWVQRNEQFF.